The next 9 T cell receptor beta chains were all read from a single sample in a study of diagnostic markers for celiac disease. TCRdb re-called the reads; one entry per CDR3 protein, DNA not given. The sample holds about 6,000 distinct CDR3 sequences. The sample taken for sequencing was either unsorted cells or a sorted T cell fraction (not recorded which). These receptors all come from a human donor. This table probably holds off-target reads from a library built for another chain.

CDR3 loop: CASSRRTTDTQYF. This rearrangement joins TRBV7-2 to TRBJ2-3. The germline CDR1 and CDR2 sequences are SGHTA and FQGNSA. This CDR3 contains 13 residues.

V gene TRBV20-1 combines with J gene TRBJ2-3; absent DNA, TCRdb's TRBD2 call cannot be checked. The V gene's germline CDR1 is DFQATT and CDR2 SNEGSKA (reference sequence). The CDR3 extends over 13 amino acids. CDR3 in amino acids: CSGGTSDGDTQYF.

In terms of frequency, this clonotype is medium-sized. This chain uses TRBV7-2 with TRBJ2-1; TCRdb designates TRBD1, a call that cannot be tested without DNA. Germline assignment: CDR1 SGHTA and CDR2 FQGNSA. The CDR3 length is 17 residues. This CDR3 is CASSFPGSRGSYNEQFF. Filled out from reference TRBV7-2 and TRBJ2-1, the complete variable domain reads GAGVSQSPSNKVTEKGKDVELRCDPISGHTALYWYRQSLGQGLEFLIYFQGNSAPDKSGLPSDRFSAERTGGSVSTLTIQRTQQEDSAVYLCASSFPGSRGSYNEQFFGPGTRLTVL.

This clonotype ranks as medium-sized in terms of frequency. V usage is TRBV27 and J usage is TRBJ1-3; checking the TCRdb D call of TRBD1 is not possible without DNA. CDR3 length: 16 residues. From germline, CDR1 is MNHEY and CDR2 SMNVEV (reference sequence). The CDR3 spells CASSSFPRTGTNTIYF.

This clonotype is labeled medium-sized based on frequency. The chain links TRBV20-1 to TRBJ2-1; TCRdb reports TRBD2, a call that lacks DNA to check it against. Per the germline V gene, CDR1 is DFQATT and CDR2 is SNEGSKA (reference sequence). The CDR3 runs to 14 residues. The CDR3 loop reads CSAESGRTYNEQFF.

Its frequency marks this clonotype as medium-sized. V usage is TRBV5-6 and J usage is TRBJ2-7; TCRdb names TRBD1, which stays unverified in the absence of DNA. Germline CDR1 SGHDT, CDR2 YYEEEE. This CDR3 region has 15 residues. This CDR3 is CASSPGQGGSYEQYF.

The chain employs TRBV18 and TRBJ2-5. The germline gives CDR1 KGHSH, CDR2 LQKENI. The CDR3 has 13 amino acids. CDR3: CASSPLQQETQYF.

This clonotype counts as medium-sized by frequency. CDR3 residues: CATLFDTEAFF. The chain uses TRBV2 and TRBJ1-1. Germline loops: CDR1 SNHLY, CDR2 FYNNEI. The CDR3 consists of 11 residues.

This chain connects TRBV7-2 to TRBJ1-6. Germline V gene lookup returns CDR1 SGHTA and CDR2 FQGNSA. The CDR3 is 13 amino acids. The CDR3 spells CASSLNGRSPLHF. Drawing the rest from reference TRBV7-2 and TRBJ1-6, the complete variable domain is GAGVSQSPSNKVTEKGKDVELRCDPISGHTALYWYRQSLGQGLEFLIYFQGNSAPDKSGLPSDRFSAERTGGSVSTLTIQRTQQEDSAVYLCASSLNGRSPLHFGNGTRLTVT.